The 8 T cell receptor beta chains reported below all come from one sample, sequenced in a study of T cells expressing NK-cell markers. TCRdb reprocessed the 5' RACE reads, keeping one entry per CDR3 protein, no DNA. The listing contains about 300,000 distinct CDR3 sequences. Sequencing was performed on blood T cells: a sorted CD56 or NKG2C T cell subset, CD4+ or CD8+ T cells, or bulk PBMC T cells (not recorded which). These receptors came from a woman aged 18 to 75 in good health.

This chain connects TRBV2 to TRBJ2-2; there is no DNA to check the TCRdb D call of TRBD2. The germline V gene has CDR1 SNHLY and CDR2 FYNNEI. The CDR3 covers 16 residues. CDR3 amino acids: CASETSGGAGTGELFF. Full variable domain (missing parts from reference TRBV2 and TRBJ2-2): EPEVTQTPSHQVTQMGQEVILRCVPISNHLYFYWYRQILGQKVEFLVSFYNNEISEKSEIFDDQFSVERPDGSNFTLKIRSTKLEDSAMYFCASETSGGAGTGELFFGEGSRLTVL.

This rearrangement joins TRBV6-1 to TRBJ1-2; absent DNA, TCRdb's TRBD1 call cannot be checked. The CDR3 has 15 residues. Germline CDR1 MNHNS, CDR2 SASEGT. CDR3 amino acids: CASSESGTGTGNYTF.

This chain uses TRBV7-2 with TRBJ2-3. Per the germline V gene, CDR1 is SGHTA and CDR2 is FQGNSA. The length of the CDR3 is 14 residues. The CDR3 reads CASSFDRGSDTQYF.

The chain uses TRBV11-2 and TRBJ2-7; with no DNA, the TCRdb D assignment of TRBD2 cannot be verified. This CDR3 is 18 amino acids long. Per germline, CDR1 SGHAT and CDR2 FQNNGV. CDR3 loop: CASSLRTRGLAGNYEQYF.

V and J are TRBV5-1 and TRBJ2-3; as DNA is missing, the TRBD2 call by TCRdb cannot be tested. Per the germline V gene, CDR1 is SGHRS and CDR2 is YFSETQ. The CDR3 runs to 18 residues. CDR3 protein: CASSPPSGGDPSTDTQYF.

J is TRBJ2-2 and V is TRBV12-3 or TRBV12-4; TCRdb reports TRBD2, a call that lacks DNA to check it against. The CDR3 is made up of 15 amino acids. The CDR3 is CASGSGLAYTGELFF.

The chain is built from TRBV5-1 and TRBJ2-5; the D call of TRBD1 rests on TCRdb alone, since no DNA is present to check it. CDR3 length: 17 residues. From germline, CDR1 is SGHRS and CDR2 YFSETQ. The CDR3 region is CASSLAQTGTTLETQYF. Full variable domain (outside the CDR3, taken from reference TRBV5-1 and TRBJ2-5): KAGVTQTPRYLIKTRGQQVTLSCSPISGHRSVSWYQQTPGQGLQFLFEYFSETQRNKGNFPGRFSGRQFSNSRSEMNVSTLELGDSALYLCASSLAQTGTTLETQYFGPGTRLLVL.

This chain connects TRBV9 to TRBJ1-2. The germline V gene has CDR1 SGDLS and CDR2 YYNGEE. CDR3 length: 14 amino acids. This CDR3 is CASSGGGGWEGYTF.